This TCR beta chain was sequenced in a study of molecular identifiers for immune sequencing clone quantification (dated by TCRdb to between 2018 and 2020). Regarding the complete study: In a replicate experiment, RNA from roughly 20,000 or 100,000 naive CD8 T cells was split into five aliquots, four of which were sequenced. This methods study benchmarked molecular-identifier clustering-based TCR repertoire sequencing (MIDCIRS) and TCR RNA copy counting, using CD8 T cells to do so. The paper as a whole reports these results and caveats: The sizes of highly expanded clones could end up underestimated when identical TCR molecules share a barcode. Spiked-in Jurkat TCR RNA equal to a single cell's worth was reported to be detectable even within one million naive CD8 T cells. Spiked-in Jurkat TCR RNA (approximately 10 copies' worth), which is not part of the donor repertoire, was contained in the naive libraries. In CMV-specific effector cells, clones with more than 20 RNA copies contained over 98% of molecules, whereas in naive cells such clones contained under 1% of molecules. Modeling estimated about three recovered TCR RNA copies per cell, compared with 8.5 to 10 by digital PCR, which implies about 32% capture efficiency. When barcode sub-clustering was left out, chimeric consensus sequences inflated TCR diversity, with chimeras reaching as high as 47%.

V gives up 5 bases and J gives up 5 bases, and the segment between their germline ends measures 6 bases. The germline V gene supplies CDR1 ENHRY and CDR2 SYGVKD. Including cysteine and phenylalanine, the CDR3 has 12 amino acids. Just the 36-base CDR3 DNA is kept, in frame starting at base 1. Libraries of naive CD8 T cells were built from anywhere between roughly 17,000 and 1,000,000 sorted cells, with 10%, 30% or 50% of the purified RNA used. Naive CD8 T cells were FACS-sorted as CD8+CD4-CCR7+CD45RA+ on a BD FACSAria II into RLT Plus buffer. Nine to eleven TCR copies' worth of Jurkat RNA were spiked into roughly 19,000-1,000,000 naive CD8 T cell samples to test detection sensitivity. CD8 T cells were enriched with RosetteSep CD8+ T Cell Enrichment Cocktail and Ficoll-Paque, followed by ACK red cell lysis. Library preparation employed PCR. TCRdb names NextSeq 500 as the instrument used. Bulk TCR libraries were generated as previously described, with the TCR primers listed in Table S5 used. Purification of total RNA was performed with the Qiagen AllPrep DNA/RNA kit. Reads from multiple sequencing runs of the same library were pooled before analysis. The study's processing was this. Reads were retained only if the reads had an exact TCR constant sequence, and the retained reads were trimmed to 150 nt and grouped according to their 12-nt molecular barcodes. Reads within each barcode group were sub-clustered using a 15% Levenshtein threshold, and quality-weighted consensus sequences were constructed for each RNA molecule. Non-functional sequences were discarded, and so were lower-count sequences lying one edit away from another sequence. Based on a fit of two negative binomial distributions, barcode sub-clusters having less than 20% of the maximum read count were discarded. TCRdb reprocessed the public reads (quality trimming at Q25 with fastp, clone calling with MiXCR) and kept in-frame beta chains. Each entry merges the rows of one CDR3 protein and shows their most common DNA and genes. The V and J calls, along with clone size, are taken from TCRdb and not from the paper's own processing. The sample includes approximately 500,000 distinct CDR3 sequences, with about 25% observed a single time. The ten largest clones take up under 0.8% of the sample.

Points on this clonotype: The target of this receptor is not known. It has no much larger one-base neighbor in the sample; base qualities were not kept.

This TCR derives from a human donor in good health. Some libraries in this study had Jurkat cell RNA spiked in. The rearrangement combines TRBV10-3 with TRBJ1-4, with the D segment identity uncertain. What was sequenced was naive CD8+ T cells from blood, with Jurkat cell RNA spiked in. According to the study, the label for this sample's cell subset or site signals: FACS-sorted CD8+CD4-CCR7+CD45RA+ naive T cells. The encoded CDR3 is CAISPENEKLFF. The DNA sequence is TGTGCCATCAGTCCGGAGAATGAAAAACTGTTTTTT.